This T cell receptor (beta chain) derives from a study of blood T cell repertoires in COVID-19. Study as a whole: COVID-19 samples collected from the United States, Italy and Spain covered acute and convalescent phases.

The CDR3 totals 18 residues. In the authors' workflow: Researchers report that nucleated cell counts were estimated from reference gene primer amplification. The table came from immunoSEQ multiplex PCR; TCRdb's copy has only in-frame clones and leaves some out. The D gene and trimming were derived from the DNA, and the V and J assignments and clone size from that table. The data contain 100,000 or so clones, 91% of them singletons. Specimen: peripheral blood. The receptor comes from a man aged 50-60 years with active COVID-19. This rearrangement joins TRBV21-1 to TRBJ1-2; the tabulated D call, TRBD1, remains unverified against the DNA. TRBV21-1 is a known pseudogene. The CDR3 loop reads CASSEWRWDRGILYGYTF. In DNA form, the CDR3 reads TGTGCCAGCAGCGAGTGGAGGTGGGACAGGGGCATCCTCTATGGCTACACCTTC.